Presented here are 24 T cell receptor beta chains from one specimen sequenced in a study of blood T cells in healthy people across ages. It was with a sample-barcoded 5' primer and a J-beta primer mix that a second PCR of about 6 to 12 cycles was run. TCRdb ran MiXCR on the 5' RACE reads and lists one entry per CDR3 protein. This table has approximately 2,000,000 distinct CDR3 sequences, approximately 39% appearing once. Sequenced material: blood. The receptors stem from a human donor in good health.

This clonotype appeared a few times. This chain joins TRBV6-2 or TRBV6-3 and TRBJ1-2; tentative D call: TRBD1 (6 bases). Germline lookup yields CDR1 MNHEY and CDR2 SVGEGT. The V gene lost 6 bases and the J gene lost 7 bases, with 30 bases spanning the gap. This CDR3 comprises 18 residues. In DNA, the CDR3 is TGTGCCAGCAGGTCCTCCTTTGTCCTCCGGGACAACGGAAGTGGCTACACCTTC. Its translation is CASRSSFVLRDNGSGYTF.

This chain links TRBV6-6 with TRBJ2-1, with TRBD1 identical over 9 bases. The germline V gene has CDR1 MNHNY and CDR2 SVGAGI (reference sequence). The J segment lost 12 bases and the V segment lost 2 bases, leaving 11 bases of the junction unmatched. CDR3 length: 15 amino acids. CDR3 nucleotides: TGTGCCAGCAGTTACAACAGGGGGCCATACGATGTGCAGTTCTTC. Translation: CASSYNRGPYDVQFF.

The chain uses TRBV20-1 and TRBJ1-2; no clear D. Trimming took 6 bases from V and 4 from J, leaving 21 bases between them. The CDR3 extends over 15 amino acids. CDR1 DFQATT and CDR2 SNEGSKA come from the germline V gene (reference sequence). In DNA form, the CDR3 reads TGCAGTGCCACCTCGGGTAACCCTGGAGCCTATGGCTACACCTTC. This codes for CSATSGNPGAYGYTF.

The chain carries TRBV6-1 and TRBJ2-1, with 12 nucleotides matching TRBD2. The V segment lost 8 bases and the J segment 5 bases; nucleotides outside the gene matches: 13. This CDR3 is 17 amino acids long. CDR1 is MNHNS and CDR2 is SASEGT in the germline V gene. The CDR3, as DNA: TGTGCCAGCCAACTAGAGACTAGCGGGGGACCACACAATGAGCAGTTCTTC. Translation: CASQLETSGGPHNEQFF.

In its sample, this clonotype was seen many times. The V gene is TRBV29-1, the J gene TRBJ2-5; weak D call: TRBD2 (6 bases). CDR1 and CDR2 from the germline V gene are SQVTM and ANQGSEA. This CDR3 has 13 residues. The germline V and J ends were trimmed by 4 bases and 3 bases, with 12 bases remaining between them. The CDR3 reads CSVVSGGEETQYF. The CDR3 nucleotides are TGCAGCGTTGTCTCAGGAGGGGAAGAGACCCAGTACTTC. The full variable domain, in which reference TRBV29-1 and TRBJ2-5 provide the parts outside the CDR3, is SAVISQKPSRDICQRGTSLTIQCQVDSQVTMMFWYRQQPGQSLTLIATANQGSEATYESGFVIDKFPISRPNLTFSTLTVSNMSPEDSSIYLCSVVSGGEETQYFGPGTRLLVL.

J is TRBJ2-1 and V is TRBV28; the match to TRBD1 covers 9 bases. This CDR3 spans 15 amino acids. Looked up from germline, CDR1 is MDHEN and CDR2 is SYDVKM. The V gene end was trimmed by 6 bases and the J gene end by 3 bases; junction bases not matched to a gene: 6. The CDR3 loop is CASRIAGQGYNEQFF. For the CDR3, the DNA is TGTGCCAGCAGGATCGCGGGACAGGGCTACAATGAGCAGTTCTTC.

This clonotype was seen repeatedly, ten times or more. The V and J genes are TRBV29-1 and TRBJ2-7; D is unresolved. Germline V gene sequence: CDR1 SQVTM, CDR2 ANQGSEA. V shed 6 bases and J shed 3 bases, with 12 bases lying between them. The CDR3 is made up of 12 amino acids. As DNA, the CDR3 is TGCAGCGTCGGCGACGGATACTACGAGCAGTACTTC. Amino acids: CSVGDGYYEQYF.

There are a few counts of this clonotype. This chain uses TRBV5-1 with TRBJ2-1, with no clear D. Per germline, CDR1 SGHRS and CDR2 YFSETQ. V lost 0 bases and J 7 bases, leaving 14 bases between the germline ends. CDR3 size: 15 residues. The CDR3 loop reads CASSLESRTGNEQFF. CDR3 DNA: TGCGCCAGCAGCTTGGAGAGTCGTACCGGTAATGAGCAGTTCTTC.

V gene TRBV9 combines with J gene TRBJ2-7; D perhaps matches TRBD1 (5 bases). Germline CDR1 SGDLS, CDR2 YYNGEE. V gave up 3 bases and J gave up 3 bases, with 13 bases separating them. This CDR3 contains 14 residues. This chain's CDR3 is CASSGAGQGYEQYF. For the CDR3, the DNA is TGTGCCAGCAGCGGAGCTGGGCAGGGCTACGAGCAGTACTTC.

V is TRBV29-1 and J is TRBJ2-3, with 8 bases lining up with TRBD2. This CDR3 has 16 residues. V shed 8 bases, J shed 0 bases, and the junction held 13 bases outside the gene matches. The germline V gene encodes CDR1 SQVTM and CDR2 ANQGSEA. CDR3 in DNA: TGCAGCTTCCGGGGGGGACGGGACAAAAGCACAGATACGCAGTATTTT. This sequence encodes CSFRGGRDKSTDTQYF.

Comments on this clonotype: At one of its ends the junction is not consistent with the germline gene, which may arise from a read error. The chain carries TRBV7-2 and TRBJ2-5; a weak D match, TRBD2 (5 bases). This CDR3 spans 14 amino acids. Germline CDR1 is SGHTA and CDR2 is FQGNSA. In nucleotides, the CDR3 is TGTGCCAGCAGCCGGCCGGGAACCCAAGGGACCCAGTACTTC. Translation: CASSRPGTQGTQYF.

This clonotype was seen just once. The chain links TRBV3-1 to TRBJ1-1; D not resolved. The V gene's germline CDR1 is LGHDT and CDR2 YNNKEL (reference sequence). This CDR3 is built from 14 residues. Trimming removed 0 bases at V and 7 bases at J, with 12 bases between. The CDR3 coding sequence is TGTGCCAGCAGCCAAGACCCAGGCTCCGGTGAAGCTTTCTTT. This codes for CASSQDPGSGEAFF.

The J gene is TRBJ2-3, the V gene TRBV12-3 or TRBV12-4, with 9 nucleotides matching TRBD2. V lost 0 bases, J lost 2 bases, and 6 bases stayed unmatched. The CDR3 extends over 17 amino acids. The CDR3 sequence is CASSLAAGGPYTDTQYF. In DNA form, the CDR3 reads TGTGCCAGCAGTTTAGCTGCGGGGGGGCCCTACACAGATACGCAGTATTTT.

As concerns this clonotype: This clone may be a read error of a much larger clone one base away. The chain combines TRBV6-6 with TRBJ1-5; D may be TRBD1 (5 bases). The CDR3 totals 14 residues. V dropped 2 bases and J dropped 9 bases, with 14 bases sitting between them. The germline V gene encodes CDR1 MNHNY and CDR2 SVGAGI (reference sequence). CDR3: CASSYGRGGRPQHF. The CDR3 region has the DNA TGTGCCAGCAGTTACGGAAGGGGAGGTCGGCCCCAGCATTTT.

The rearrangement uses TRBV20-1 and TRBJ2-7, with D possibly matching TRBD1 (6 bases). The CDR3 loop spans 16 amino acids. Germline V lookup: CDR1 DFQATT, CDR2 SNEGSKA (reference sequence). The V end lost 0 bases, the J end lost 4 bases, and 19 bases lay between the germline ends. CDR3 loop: CSARDPRDTKEYEQYF. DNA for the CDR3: TGCAGTGCTAGAGACCCACGGGACACAAAGGAATACGAGCAGTACTTC.

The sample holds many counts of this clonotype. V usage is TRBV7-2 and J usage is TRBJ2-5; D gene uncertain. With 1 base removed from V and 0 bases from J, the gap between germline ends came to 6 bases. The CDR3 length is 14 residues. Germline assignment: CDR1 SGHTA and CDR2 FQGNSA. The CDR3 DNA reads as TGTGCCAGCAGCTTAGTGGGGTACCAAGAGACCCAGTACTTC. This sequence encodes CASSLVGYQETQYF. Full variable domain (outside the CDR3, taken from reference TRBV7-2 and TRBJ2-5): GAGVSQSPSNKVTEKGKDVELRCDPISGHTALYWYRQSLGQGLEFLIYFQGNSAPDKSGLPSDRFSAERTGGSVSTLTIQRTQQEDSAVYLCASSLVGYQETQYFGPGTRLLVL.

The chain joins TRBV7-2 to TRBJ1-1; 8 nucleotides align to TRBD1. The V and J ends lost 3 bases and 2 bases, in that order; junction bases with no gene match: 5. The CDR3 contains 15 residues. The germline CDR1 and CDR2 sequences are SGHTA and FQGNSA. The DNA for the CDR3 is TGTGCCAGCAGCTTTGCAGGGGGCGGTAACACTGAAGCTTTCTTT. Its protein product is CASSFAGGGNTEAFF.

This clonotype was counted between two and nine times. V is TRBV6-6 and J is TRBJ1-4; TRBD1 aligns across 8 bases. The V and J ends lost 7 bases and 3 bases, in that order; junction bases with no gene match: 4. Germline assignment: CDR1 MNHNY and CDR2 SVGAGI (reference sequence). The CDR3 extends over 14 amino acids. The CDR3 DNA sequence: TGTGCCAGCACTGACAGGGGTGCTAATGAAAAACTGTTTTTT. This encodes CASTDRGANEKLFF.

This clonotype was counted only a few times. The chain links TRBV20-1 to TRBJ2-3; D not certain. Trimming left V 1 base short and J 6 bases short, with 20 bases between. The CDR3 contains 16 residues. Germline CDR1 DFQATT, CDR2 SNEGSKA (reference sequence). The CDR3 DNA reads TGCAGTGCTAGAGGGGTATCGACTTCTTGGGCGGATACGCAGTATTTT. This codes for CSARGVSTSWADTQYF.

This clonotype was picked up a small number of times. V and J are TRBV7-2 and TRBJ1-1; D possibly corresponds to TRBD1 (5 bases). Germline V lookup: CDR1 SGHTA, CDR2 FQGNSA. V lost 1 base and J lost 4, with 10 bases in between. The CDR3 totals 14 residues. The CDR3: CASSLDRLGTEAFF. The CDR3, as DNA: TGTGCCAGCAGCTTAGACAGGTTGGGCACTGAAGCTTTCTTT. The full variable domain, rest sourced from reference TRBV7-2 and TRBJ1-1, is GAGVSQSPSNKVTEKGKDVELRCDPISGHTALYWYRQSLGQGLEFLIYFQGNSAPDKSGLPSDRFSAERTGGSVSTLTIQRTQQEDSAVYLCASSLDRLGTEAFFGQGTRLTVV.

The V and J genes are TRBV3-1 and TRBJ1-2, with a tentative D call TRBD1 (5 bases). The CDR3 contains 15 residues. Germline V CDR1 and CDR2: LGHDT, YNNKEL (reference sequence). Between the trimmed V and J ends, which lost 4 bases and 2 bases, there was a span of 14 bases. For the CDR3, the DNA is TGTGCCAGCAGCCCCGGGACGGGTCGGAACTATGGCTACACCTTC. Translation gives CASSPGTGRNYGYTF.

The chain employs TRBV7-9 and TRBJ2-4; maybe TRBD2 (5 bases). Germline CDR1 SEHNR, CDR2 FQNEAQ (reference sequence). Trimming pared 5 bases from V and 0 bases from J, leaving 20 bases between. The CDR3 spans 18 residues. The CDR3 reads CASSALLLAPLAKNIQYF. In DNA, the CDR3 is TGTGCCAGCAGCGCTCTCCTCCTAGCTCCCCTAGCCAAAAACATTCAGTACTTC. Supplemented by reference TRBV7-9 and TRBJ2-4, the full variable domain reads DTGVSQNPRHKITKRGQNVTFRCDPISEHNRLYWYRQTLGQGPEFLTYFQNEAQLEKSRLLSDRFSAERPKGSFSTLEIQRTEQGDSAMYLCASSALLLAPLAKNIQYFGAGTRLSVL.

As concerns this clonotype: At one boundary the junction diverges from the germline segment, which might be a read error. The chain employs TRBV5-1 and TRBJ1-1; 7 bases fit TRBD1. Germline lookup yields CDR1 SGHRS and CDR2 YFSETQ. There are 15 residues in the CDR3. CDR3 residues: CACSRGQAINTEAFF. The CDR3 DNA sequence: TGCGCCTGCAGCCGAGGACAGGCGATTAACACTGAAGCTTTCTTT.

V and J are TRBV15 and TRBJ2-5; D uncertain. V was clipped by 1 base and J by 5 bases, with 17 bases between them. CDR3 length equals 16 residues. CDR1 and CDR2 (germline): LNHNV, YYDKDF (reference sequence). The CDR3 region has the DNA TGTGCCACCAGCAGAGGGGGTAAACGGACGGCGGAGACCCAGTACTTC. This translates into CATSRGGKRTAETQYF.